The 26 T cell receptor beta chains reported below all come from one sample, sequenced in a study of T cell responses to AZD1222 COVID-19 vaccine. Clones were read by immunoSEQ multiplex PCR, and TCRdb kept only the in-frame ones, dropping some. This sample yields under 30,000 clones, of which over 80% are seen a single time; around 8.4% belongs to the top ten. Sequenced material: peripheral blood, taken 28 days after the second AZD1222 dose. All receptors come from an adult who received the AZD1222 COVID-19 vaccine.

The rearrangement uses TRBV29-1 and TRBJ1-5, with 7 bases fitting TRBD1. CDR1 is SQVTM and CDR2 is ANQGSEA in the germline V gene. J gave up 1 base and V 4 bases, and 1 base lay outside the gene matches. CDR3 size: 13 residues. In DNA, the CDR3 is TGCAGCGTTGGACAGGGAAGCAATCAGCCCCAGCATTTT. Translation: CSVGQGSNQPQHF. Combining the CDR3 with reference TRBV29-1 and TRBJ1-5 gives the whole variable domain SAVISQKPSRDICQRGTSLTIQCQVDSQVTMMFWYRQQPGQSLTLIATANQGSEATYESGFVIDKFPISRPNLTFSTLTVSNMSPEDSSIYLCSVGQGSNQPQHFGDGTRLSIL.

On this clone: Other nucleotide sequences from this sample produce the same CDR3. This chain joins TRBV6-5 and TRBJ2-7; a weak D match, TRBD2 (5 bases). V lost 0 bases to trimming and J lost 4 bases, with 16 bases between them. The CDR3 extends over 16 amino acids. Looked up from germline, CDR1 is MNHEY and CDR2 is SVGAGI. CDR3 protein: CASSYSRAAGEYEQYF. CDR3 nucleotide sequence: TGTGCCAGCAGTTACTCGAGGGCAGCCGGGGAATACGAGCAGTACTTC.

This clone was counted a single time. The chain uses TRBV6-6 and TRBJ2-1; 8 positions match TRBD1. The germline V gene has CDR1 MNHNY and CDR2 SVGAGI (reference sequence). The V gene end was trimmed by 6 bases and the J gene end by 5 bases; junction bases not matched to a gene: 6. This CDR3 contains 14 residues. CDR3 in DNA: TGTGCCAGCAGAAAACCGGGACAGGACAATGAGCAGTTCTTC. It is translated as CASRKPGQDNEQFF.

The chain couples TRBV5-6 to TRBJ2-1; 11 bases match TRBD2. CDR3 size: 16 residues. In germline, CDR1 is SGHDT, CDR2 YYEEEE. Trimming removed 4 bases from V and 3 bases from J; junction bases left unmatched: 6. DNA of the CDR3: TGTGCCAGCAGCCTCACTAGCGGGAGCTTCTACAATGAGCAGTTCTTC. Translation: CASSLTSGSFYNEQFF.

V gene TRBV29-1 combines with J gene TRBJ1-1; no clear D. The CDR3 has 13 amino acids. Germline values: CDR1 SQVTM, CDR2 ANQGSEA. V was clipped by 4 bases and J by 0 bases, with 9 bases between them. This CDR3 reads CSVVGYLNTEAFF. The DNA for the CDR3 is TGCAGCGTTGTGGGGTACCTGAACACTGAAGCTTTCTTT.

In this sample, this clone turned up once. The chain couples TRBV7-2 to TRBJ2-2; D ambiguous. The CDR3 is made up of 15 amino acids. V shed 1 base and J shed 5 bases, with 11 bases lying between them. CDR1 SGHTA and CDR2 FQGNSA come from the germline V gene. CDR3 sequence (DNA): TGTGCCAGCAGCTTAGAAGGAATTGATACCGGGGAGCTGTTTTTT. Its protein is CASSLEGIDTGELFF.

This chain connects TRBV2 to TRBJ2-1, with 10 bases identical to TRBD1. V shed 6 bases, J shed 10 bases, and the junction held 12 bases outside the gene matches. The CDR3 consists of 15 residues. Germline V gives CDR1 SNHLY, CDR2 FYNNEI. The CDR3 DNA reads TGTGCCAGCAGAGAACCGGGACAGGGGAGTCGGGAGCAGTTCTTC. It yields the protein CASREPGQGSREQFF.

The chain employs TRBV4-2 and TRBJ2-1, with no clear D. The V gene lost 3 bases and the J gene lost 12 bases, with 15 bases spanning the gap. Germline V gives CDR1 LGHNA, CDR2 YNFKEQ. This CDR3 is built from 13 residues. The CDR3 nucleotides read TGTGCCAGCAGCCATAAGACTCGACCCGGGCAGTTCTTC. Its protein product is CASSHKTRPGQFF.

This chain connects TRBV27 to TRBJ1-6; the D gene is possibly TRBD1 (6 bases). The CDR3 has 14 amino acids. V was pared by 2 bases and J by 9 bases, with 11 bases between. Looked up from germline, CDR1 is MNHEY and CDR2 is SMNVEV (reference sequence). This CDR3 is CASSLKRGSSPLHF. CDR3 nucleotide sequence: TGTGCCAGCAGTTTAAAGAGGGGGTCTTCACCCCTCCACTTT.

The chain has TRBV3-1 (or the pseudogene TRBV3-2) and TRBJ2-3; D gene uncertain. Per the germline V gene, CDR1 is LGHDT and CDR2 is YNNKEL (reference sequence). Trimming shortened V by 1 base and J by 0 bases, and 8 bases separated the two germline ends. The CDR3 length is 15 residues. CDR3 region: CASSQGPASTDTQYF. The CDR3 nucleotides read TGTGCCAGCAGCCAAGGCCCGGCAAGCACAGATACGCAGTATTTT.

V usage is TRBV6-6 and J usage is TRBJ2-1, with 9 bases that match TRBD2. The CDR3 is made up of 15 amino acids. Germline V lookup: CDR1 MNHNY, CDR2 SVGAGI (reference sequence). J lost 8 bases, V lost 5 bases, and 10 bases had no gene match. CDR3 nucleotides: TGTGCCAGCAGTCACTGGCGGGAGGGCAGAGATGAGCAGTTCTTC. Residues: CASSHWREGRDEQFF.

The chain employs TRBV21-1 and TRBJ2-7; TRBD1, the table's D call, lacks a check against the DNA. TRBV21-1 is designated a pseudogene. The CDR3 is made up of 15 amino acids. The CDR3 bases are TGTGCCAGCGGAAGGGGAACGGCGGACACCTACGAGCAGTACTTC. Its translation: CASGRGTADTYEQYF.

V usage is TRBV7-9 and J usage is TRBJ2-1, with TRBD2 matching over 12 bases. Per germline, CDR1 SEHNR and CDR2 FQNEAQ (reference sequence). Germline trimming cut 7 bases from V and 10 bases from J; bases unmatched to any gene: 8. There are 14 residues in the CDR3. The chain's CDR3 is CASNRLAGEGEQFF. CDR3 nucleotide sequence: TGTGCCAGCAACCGACTAGCGGGAGAGGGGGAGCAGTTCTTC.

This chain joins TRBV11-2 and TRBJ2-2; possible D gene TRBD1, 6 bases. Germline assignment: CDR1 SGHAT and CDR2 FQNNGV. Trimming cost V 5 bases and J 2 bases, with 18 bases left between them. The CDR3 is 17 residues long. The CDR3 bases are TGTGCCAGCAGCCCCAGCGGCAGGGGCGGAAACACCGGGGAGCTGTTTTTT. Protein: CASSPSGRGGNTGELFF. Based on the CDR3 plus reference TRBV11-2 and TRBJ2-2, the full variable domain is EAGVAQSPRYKIIEKRQSVAFWCNPISGHATLYWYQQILGQGPKLLIQFQNNGVVDDSQLPKDRFSAERLKGVDSTLKIQPAKLEDSAVYLCASSPSGRGGNTGELFFGEGSRLTVL.

This chain connects TRBV2 to TRBJ1-5; 12 bases match TRBD1. Germline V CDR1 and CDR2: SNHLY, FYNNEI. V lost 6 bases and J lost 5; bases outside the gene matches: 5. The CDR3 totals 15 residues. CDR3 nucleotides: TGTGCCAGCAGAACCGGGACAGGGGGCTATCAGCCCCAGCATTTT. Its protein product is CASRTGTGGYQPQHF.

V gene TRBV19 combines with J gene TRBJ1-2; D not certain. The germline V gene has CDR1 LNHDA and CDR2 SQIVND (reference sequence). V lost 6 bases and J 4 bases, leaving 18 bases between the germline ends. The CDR3 is 15 residues long. The DNA of the CDR3 is TGTGCCAGTAGCAACGATGGACTACTCTCCTATGGCTACACCTTC. Translating it yields CASSNDGLLSYGYTF.

This clone was seen a single time. This chain uses TRBV3-1 (or the pseudogene TRBV3-2) with TRBJ1-2; weak D call: TRBD1 (6 bases). Between the trimmed V and J ends, which lost 3 bases and 3 bases, there was a span of 14 bases. This CDR3 is 15 amino acids long. The V gene's germline CDR1 is LGHDT and CDR2 YNNKEL (reference sequence). In DNA, the CDR3 is TGTGCCAGCAGCCATGCCCCCGGGGGGCACTATGGCTACACCTTC. It yields the protein CASSHAPGGHYGYTF.

With regard to this clone: The same CDR3 arises from other DNA sequences in this sample as well. V is TRBV2 and J is TRBJ1-1, with D possibly TRBD1 on 5 matching bases. The CDR3 runs 14 residues. Germline CDR1 reads SNHLY; CDR2 reads FYNNEI. The germline V and J ends were trimmed by 2 bases and 1 base, with 8 bases remaining between them. This CDR3 reads CASSERQGNTEAFF. The CDR3 DNA follows: TGTGCCAGCAGTGAACGGCAGGGGAACACTGAAGCTTTCTTT.

This chain links TRBV28 with TRBJ2-5; 12 bases are shared with TRBD2. The CDR3 is 17 residues long. Germline V gives CDR1 MDHEN, CDR2 SYDVKM. J gave up 4 bases and V 5 bases, and 11 bases lay outside the gene matches. The CDR3 here is CASSIGLAGSGGETQYF. The CDR3 nucleotides are TGTGCCAGCAGTATAGGACTAGCGGGATCGGGAGGAGAGACCCAGTACTTC. Looking up the rest from reference TRBV28 and TRBJ2-5 gives the full variable domain: DVKVTQSSRYLVKRTGEKVFLECVQDMDHENMFWYRQDPGLGLRLIYFSYDVKMKEKGDIPEGYSVSREKKERFSLILESASTNQTSMYLCASSIGLAGSGGETQYFGPGTRLLVL.

J is TRBJ2-7 and V is TRBV6-6; D gene ambiguous. In germline, CDR1 is MNHNY, CDR2 SVGAGI (reference sequence). This CDR3 region has 10 residues. The V end was cut by 6 bases, the J end by 4 bases, with 4 bases between. The CDR3 sequence: CASREYEQYF. The CDR3 DNA reads TGTGCCAGCAGAGAATACGAGCAGTACTTC.

The genes are TRBV3-1 (or the pseudogene TRBV3-2) and TRBJ1-5; TRBD1 aligns across 8 bases. The length of the CDR3 is 16 residues. Trimming at V came to 7 bases and at J to 3 bases, leaving 11 bases not matched to a gene. Germline V gives CDR1 LGHDT, CDR2 YNNKEL (reference sequence). CDR3 in DNA: TGTGCCAGCAACGGCCCCGGACAGGGAGACAATCAGCCCCAGCATTTT. Translating it yields CASNGPGQGDNQPQHF.

This clone was counted between two and nine times. The chain carries TRBV25-1 and TRBJ1-4, with D possibly being TRBD1 (5 bases). The germline V and J ends were trimmed by 7 bases and 5 bases, with 20 bases remaining between them. Germline V gives CDR1 MGHDK, CDR2 SYGVNS. The CDR3 runs 16 residues. This chain's CDR3 is CASKQELGFNNEKLFF. CDR3 nucleotide sequence: TGTGCCAGCAAACAGGAGTTGGGTTTCAACAATGAAAAACTGTTTTTT.

The V and J genes are TRBV4-1 and TRBJ1-1, with a tentative D call TRBD1 (6 bases). The CDR3 runs 15 residues. The germline gives CDR1 MGHRA, CDR2 YSYEKL. The V end lost 0 bases, the J end lost 3 bases, and 11 bases lay between the germline ends. The CDR3 region has the DNA TGCGCCAGCAGCCAAGAGGGGGCCAGGGACACTGAAGCTTTCTTT. As protein: CASSQEGARDTEAFF.

This chain uses TRBV19 with TRBJ1-4; 7 nucleotides match TRBD1. The CDR3 is made up of 15 amino acids. CDR1 is LNHDA and CDR2 is SQIVND in the germline V gene (reference sequence). With 5 bases clipped from V and 11 bases from J, the junction kept 14 bases outside the gene matches. CDR3 nucleotide sequence: TGTGCCAGTAGTGGCGCCGGGGACAGAGGAGGGAAACTGTTTTTT. Protein product: CASSGAGDRGGKLFF.

The genes are TRBV14 and TRBJ2-4, with 11 bases matching TRBD2. The ends lost 2 bases at V and 9 bases at J; junction bases unmatched: 6. Germline V gene lookup returns CDR1 SGHDN and CDR2 FVKESK. The CDR3 has 15 amino acids. The CDR3 region is CASSQSRTSGGIQYF. DNA of the CDR3: TGTGCCAGCAGCCAATCAAGAACTAGCGGGGGCATTCAGTACTTC.

The chain links TRBV2 to TRBJ2-5; D uncertain. Trimming stripped 7 bases from V and 0 bases from J, with 6 bases between. This CDR3 has 12 amino acids. From germline, CDR1 is SNHLY and CDR2 FYNNEI. CDR3 coding DNA: TGTGCCAGCATTCTATACCAAGAGACCCAGTACTTC. Protein product: CASILYQETQYF. Together with reference TRBV2 and TRBJ2-5, the CDR3 gives the full variable domain: EPEVTQTPSHQVTQMGQEVILRCVPISNHLYFYWYRQILGQKVEFLVSFYNNEISEKSEIFDDQFSVERPDGSNFTLKIRSTKLEDSAMYFCASILYQETQYFGPGTRLLVL.